A single sample is the source of the 27 T cell receptor beta chains below, sequenced in a study of control samples from healthy donors and cancer patients. The data were produced by immunoSEQ multiplex PCR, yet TCRdb's version contains in-frame clones alone and is incomplete. The sample consists of 160,000 or so clones, just over 95% of them appearing once. Material for sequencing was blood. These receptors came from a woman aged 30 to 39 in good health.

The chain uses TRBV19 and TRBJ1-4; D perhaps matches TRBD1 (5 bases). Trimming cost V 3 bases and J 2 bases, with 10 bases left between them. Germline CDR1 LNHDA, CDR2 SQIVND (reference sequence). The CDR3 runs 15 residues. The CDR3 loop reads CASSIQGGTNEKLFF. The CDR3 DNA reads as TGTGCCAGTAGTATCCAGGGAGGCACTAATGAAAAACTGTTTTTT.

V and J are TRBV4-1 and TRBJ1-1, with TRBD1 matching over 10 bases. J gave up 5 bases and V 2 bases, and 5 bases lay outside the gene matches. The length of the CDR3 is 15 residues. Germline lookup yields CDR1 MGHRA and CDR2 YSYEKL. The CDR3 DNA follows: TGCGCCAGCAGCCAATTTGGACAGGGGGGGACTGAAGCTTTCTTT. Translated, it gives CASSQFGQGGTEAFF.

The J gene is TRBJ2-5, the V gene TRBV14; no clear D. The CDR3 consists of 17 residues. V gave up 4 bases and J gave up 0 bases, with 18 bases separating them. The germline V gene encodes CDR1 SGHDN and CDR2 FVKESK. As DNA, the CDR3 is TGTGCCAGCAGCCCTCTTAGGGCCCAAGAGTACCAAGAGACCCAGTACTTC. It yields the protein CASSPLRAQEYQETQYF.

The chain couples TRBV6-4 to TRBJ2-2; TRBD1 aligns across 10 bases. The CDR3 has 15 residues. The ends lost 6 bases at V and 7 bases at J; junction bases unmatched: 8. Germline CDR1 reads MRHNA; CDR2 reads SNTAGT. The DNA of the CDR3 is TGTGCCAGCAGCCTTGACAGGGGGCGATTCGGGGAGCTGTTTTTT. It is translated as CASSLDRGRFGELFF.

This chain connects TRBV11-2 to TRBJ1-1, with D possibly TRBD1 on 5 matching bases. V was shortened by 3 bases and J by 4 bases, with 9 bases between the two germline ends. This CDR3 comprises 13 residues. Looked up from germline, CDR1 is SGHAT and CDR2 is FQNNGV. This CDR3 is CASSFGGGTEAFF. Written as DNA, the CDR3 is TGTGCCAGCAGCTTCGGGGGTGGCACTGAAGCTTTCTTT.

The rearrangement links TRBV11-2 to TRBJ2-1, with TRBD1 matching 10 bases. J lost 9 bases, V lost 5 bases, and 10 bases had no gene match. Germline-derived CDR1 and CDR2 are SGHAT and FQNNGV. The CDR3 sequence is 15 residues long. CDR3 sequence: CASSLDRGTLSEQFF. The CDR3, as DNA: TGTGCCAGCAGCCTGGACAGGGGGACTTTGAGTGAGCAGTTCTTC.

The DNA of the CDR3 is TGTGCCAGTACTGCAGTCGGGCCCGTTGGCTCCTACAATGAGCAGTTCTTC. As protein: CASTAVGPVGSYNEQFF. The chain uses TRBV19 and TRBJ2-1; D is undetermined. The V and J ends lost 7 bases and 0 bases respectively, with 19 bases between them. There are 17 residues in the CDR3. In germline, CDR1 is LNHDA, CDR2 SQIVND (reference sequence).

The chain links TRBV7-9 to TRBJ1-6; 8 bases map to TRBD1. Germline assignment: CDR1 SEHNR and CDR2 FQNEAQ (reference sequence). V shed 8 bases, J shed 8 bases, and the junction held 8 bases outside the gene matches. This CDR3 spans 14 amino acids. The DNA for the CDR3 is TGTGCCAGCGGATCTCAGGGGGCTTATTCACCCCTCCACTTT. Translating gives CASGSQGAYSPLHF.

For the CDR3, the DNA is TGTGCCATCAGGGGGGACCAGTCCTACGAGCAGTACTTC. This codes for CAIRGDQSYEQYF. The V call is TRBV10-3, the J call TRBJ2-7; D tentatively fits TRBD1 or TRBD2 (5 bases each). V was pared by 6 bases and J by 1 base, with 10 bases between. Germline V CDR1 and CDR2: ENHRY, SYGVKD. CDR3 length equals 13 residues.

V and J are TRBV7-9 and TRBJ2-1; D possibly corresponds to TRBD1 (6 bases). Trimming removed 5 bases at V and 1 base at J, with 12 bases between. This CDR3 spans 15 amino acids. Germline loops: CDR1 SEHNR, CDR2 FQNEAQ (reference sequence). The CDR3 sequence: CASSKQGASYNEQFF. The CDR3 DNA follows: TGTGCCAGCAGCAAACAGGGAGCGTCCTACAATGAGCAGTTCTTC.

The chain is built from TRBV28 and TRBJ1-1; D gene uncertain. From germline, CDR1 is MDHEN and CDR2 SYDVKM. This CDR3 is 11 amino acids long. Trimming cost V 6 bases and J 1 base, with 3 bases left between them. CDR3 region: CASRENTEAFF. The CDR3 bases are TGTGCCAGCAGGGAGAACACTGAAGCTTTCTTT.

This chain uses TRBV7-9 with TRBJ1-2, with D hard to call. This CDR3 spans 16 amino acids. V was clipped by 0 bases and J by 4 bases, with 15 bases between them. In germline, CDR1 is SEHNR, CDR2 FQNEAQ (reference sequence). The CDR3 loop is CASSLAPGNSGYGYTF. CDR3 nucleotides: TGTGCCAGCAGCTTAGCGCCCGGGAACTCAGGCTATGGCTACACCTTC.

J is TRBJ2-3 and V is TRBV4-1, with TRBD2 as a possible D gene (5 bases). Trimming left V 3 bases short and J 0 bases short, with 13 bases between. This CDR3 is built from 16 residues. Germline assignment: CDR1 MGHRA and CDR2 YSYEKL. CDR3 amino acids: CASSQHQRFSTDTQYF. CDR3 sequence (DNA): TGCGCCAGCAGCCAGCATCAGCGGTTTAGCACAGATACGCAGTATTTT.

CDR3 sequence (DNA): TGTGCCAGCAGGGGGCCGTTGGGGGAGCGGCTTTACAATGAGCAGTTCTTC. This codes for CASRGPLGERLYNEQFF. This chain uses TRBV27 with TRBJ2-1; perhaps D is TRBD1 or TRBD2 (5 bases each). CDR1 MNHEY and CDR2 SMNVEV come from the germline V gene (reference sequence). V was clipped by 6 bases and J by 4 bases, with 22 bases between them. The CDR3 sequence is 17 residues long.

The rearrangement uses TRBV7-9 and TRBJ1-5, with D maybe TRBD1 (6 bases). The CDR3 has 17 amino acids. Germline CDR1 SEHNR, CDR2 FQNEAQ (reference sequence). V was trimmed by 5 bases and J by 0 bases, leaving 17 bases between them. For the CDR3, the DNA is TGTGCCAGCAGCCCAGACCGGGACACCTATAGCAATCAGCCCCAGCATTTT. It translates to CASSPDRDTYSNQPQHF.

V and J are TRBV7-6 and TRBJ1-4; unclear D gene. CDR1 and CDR2 (germline): SGHVS, FNYEAQ. The CDR3 is 15 amino acids. Trimming cost V 2 bases and J 0 bases, with 7 bases left between them. The CDR3 DNA follows: TGTGCCAGCAGCTTATCCCCCGCAACTAATGAAAAACTGTTTTTT. Amino acids: CASSLSPATNEKLFF. Full variable domain (missing parts from reference TRBV7-6 and TRBJ1-4): GAGVSQSPRYKVTKRGQDVALRCDPISGHVSLYWYRQALGQGPEFLTYFNYEAQQDKSGLPNDRFSAERPEGSISTLTIQRTEQRDSAMYRCASSLSPATNEKLFFGSGTQLSVL.

The rearrangement links TRBV6-5 to TRBJ2-1; perhaps TRBD2 as D (5 bases). The V end lost 6 bases, the J end lost 7 bases, and 10 bases lay between the germline ends. Germline CDR1 and CDR2: MNHEY and SVGAGI. The CDR3 spans 12 residues. The CDR3 loop reads CASSRRRNEQFF. The CDR3 nucleotides are TGTGCCAGCAGCCGGAGGCGGAATGAGCAGTTCTTC.

This clone was seen a single time. This sequence joins TRBV20-1 and TRBJ1-4; D remains unclear. CDR1 DFQATT and CDR2 SNEGSKA come from the germline V gene (reference sequence). This CDR3 is built from 14 residues. V lost 3 bases and J 6 bases, leaving 14 bases between the germline ends. The CDR3 coding sequence is TGCAGTGCTAGTGCGCTAGACCTGGATGAAAAACTGTTTTTT. This codes for CSASALDLDEKLFF.

As concerns this clone: Other nucleotide sequences in the sample specify the same CDR3. The genes are TRBV6-5 and TRBJ1-1, with 8 bases aligning to TRBD1. After removal of 2 bases from V and 4 bases from J, the junction contained 0 bases not matched to a gene. The CDR3 is 13 residues long. CDR1 MNHEY and CDR2 SVGAGI come from the germline V gene. In DNA form, the CDR3 reads TGTGCCAGCAGTTACGACAGGGGCACTGAAGCTTTCTTT. Translation: CASSYDRGTEAFF.

The J gene is TRBJ2-7, the V gene TRBV28; 10 bases map to TRBD1. Germline CDR1 reads MDHEN; CDR2 reads SYDVKM. The length of the CDR3 is 14 residues. The trim removed 4 bases at V and 5 bases at J, leaving 5 bases unmatched. The CDR3 DNA is TGTGCCAGCAGTTCGACAGGGGGCAGCGACGAGCAGTACTTC. Its translation is CASSSTGGSDEQYF.

The chain is built from TRBV6-2 or TRBV6-3 and TRBJ2-7; 9 nucleotides match TRBD2. V dropped 5 bases and J dropped 2; count of bases not matched to a gene: 7. Germline lookup yields CDR1 MNHEY and CDR2 SVGEGT. The CDR3 extends over 15 amino acids. The CDR3 spells CASSPLSGGTYEQYF. CDR3 DNA: TGTGCCAGCAGTCCCCTTAGCGGGGGTACCTACGAGCAGTACTTC.

V gene TRBV28 combines with J gene TRBJ2-1, with D possibly TRBD1 on 6 matching bases. This CDR3 comprises 14 residues. CDR1 and CDR2 from the germline V gene are MDHEN and SYDVKM. V shed 4 bases and J shed 5 bases, with 12 bases lying between them. Here the CDR3 DNA reads TGTGCCAGCAGTTCCCCTCGACAGGACAATGAGCAGTTCTTC. Translating gives CASSSPRQDNEQFF.

This clone came up once. This sequence joins TRBV5-1 and TRBJ1-2; possible D gene TRBD1, 6 bases. Trimming cost V 3 bases and J 8 bases, with 20 bases left between them. CDR3 length: 15 residues. Germline lookup yields CDR1 SGHRS and CDR2 YFSETQ. Written as DNA, the CDR3 is TGCGCCAGCAGCTCCCGGGACACCAATACGAGGGGCTACACCTTC. It encodes CASSSRDTNTRGYTF. Full variable domain (remainder filled in from reference TRBV5-1 and TRBJ1-2): KAGVTQTPRYLIKTRGQQVTLSCSPISGHRSVSWYQQTPGQGLQFLFEYFSETQRNKGNFPGRFSGRQFSNSRSEMNVSTLELGDSALYLCASSSRDTNTRGYTFGSGTRLTVV.

V usage is TRBV6-5 and J usage is TRBJ1-1; no definite D call. This CDR3 comprises 13 residues. Trimming took off 2 bases at V and 0 bases at J, with 4 bases between the two ends. Germline assignment: CDR1 MNHEY and CDR2 SVGAGI. In nucleotides, the CDR3 is TGTGCCAGCAGTTACAGCCTGAACACTGAAGCTTTCTTT. Protein sequence: CASSYSLNTEAFF.

V is TRBV19 and J is TRBJ1-5; no definite D call. This CDR3 is built from 13 residues. Per the germline V gene, CDR1 is LNHDA and CDR2 is SQIVND (reference sequence). V lost 10 bases and J 9 bases, leaving 19 bases between the germline ends. The chain's CDR3 is CATTTSGRGPQHF. CDR3 bases: TGTGCCACCACTACTTCAGGCCGAGGGCCCCAGCATTTT. The full variable domain, its missing parts supplied by reference TRBV19 and TRBJ1-5, is DGGITQSPKYLFRKEGQNVTLSCEQNLNHDAMYWYRQDPGQGLRLIYYSQIVNDFQKGDIAEGYSVSREKKESFPLTVTSAQKNPTAFYLCATTTSGRGPQHFGDGTRLSIL.

The chain links TRBV9 to TRBJ2-1, with 13 bases matching TRBD2. The CDR3 is 17 amino acids. Germline CDR1 SGDLS, CDR2 YYNGEE. After removal of 4 bases from V and 4 bases from J, the junction contained 8 bases not matched to a gene. CDR3 sequence reads: CASSTRLAGGPYNEQFF. The DNA for the CDR3 is TGTGCCAGCAGCACAAGACTAGCGGGAGGTCCTTACAATGAGCAGTTCTTC.

The chain employs TRBV5-1 and TRBJ2-5; 7 positions match TRBD2. With 3 bases clipped from V and 5 bases from J, the junction kept 7 bases outside the gene matches. The CDR3 consists of 14 residues. Germline-derived CDR1 and CDR2 are SGHRS and YFSETQ. The DNA of the CDR3 is TGCGCCAGCAGCTCACAAGCGGGGTGGGAGACCCAGTACTTC. Its translation is CASSSQAGWETQYF.